Listed below are T cell receptor beta chains from one sample, sequenced in a study of cytomegalovirus exposure and HLA in healthy donors. Profiling relied on immunoSEQ multiplex PCR, and the TCRdb table lists in-frame clones only, not all of them. The sample gives 35,000 to 45,000 clones, around 72% of which show up once; around 3.4% is in the top ten. The sequenced material came from PBMCs. These receptors all stem from a woman aged 30 to 39 in good health and CMV-seronegative. Both conserved end residues are part of each CDR3.

>TRBJ2-3|TRBV7-2|10
CASSRDTQYF
>TRBJ1-5|TRBV5-1|15
CASSRGTRFGQPQHF
>TRBJ2-7|TRBV2|11
CASWGGLEQYF
>TRBJ1-6|TRBV28|14
CASRRDPGGSPLHF
>TRBJ2-7|TRBV29-1|13
CSVEVRQGGEQYF
>TRBJ2-1|TRBV5-1|17
CASSRETSPRVGNEQFF
>TRBJ2-7|TRBV19|13
CASSMSVAYEQYF
>TRBJ1-1|TRBV29-1|11
CSVLGNTEAFF
>TRBJ1-1|TRBV7-9|13
CASSLVTIDETFF
>TRBJ2-1|TRBV27|13
CASRKQGVDEQFF
>TRBJ2-2|TRBV6-6|14
CASSPGQFTGELFF
>TRBJ2-5|TRBV11-2|15
CASSLSQGGRETQYF
>TRBJ2-1|TRBV30|13
CAWSGLEYNEQFF
>TRBJ1-2|TRBV7-2|13
CASSSQAVYGYTF
>TRBJ2-1|TRBV5-1|14
CASSKARGLDEQFF
>TRBJ2-6|TRBV30|19
CAWSVERQGGYSGANVLTF
>TRBJ2-1|TRBV2|13
CASSAQKYNEQFF
>TRBJ1-2|TRBV30|13
CAWSPGEALSITF
>TRBJ2-1|TRBV30|13
CAWSDRDWDEQFF
>TRBJ1-1|TRBV7-6|13
CASSPTRWESAFF
>TRBJ2-1|TRBV5-1|18
CASSLASLVLIADNEQFF
>TRBJ2-3|TRBV29-1|13
CSVLGRYTDTQYF
>TRBJ1-4|TRBV11-1|14
CASSFGRGNEKLFF
>TRBJ2-5|TRBV7-8|13
CASSWTGPSSQYF
>TRBJ1-1|TRBV28|15
CASSLRKTGTGSAFF
>TRBJ2-7|TRBV6-6|15
CASSLITLRQDEQYF
>TRBJ2-3|TRBV29-1|15
CSVGPGQGAGDTQYF
>TRBJ2-3|TRBV6-4|16
CASSDSPEGSVDTQYF
>TRBJ1-3|TRBV6-5|16
CASSYGQPLSGNTIYF
>TRBJ2-1|TRBV4-1|21
CASSQEVRRRDSRSSYNEQFF
>TRBJ2-1|TRBV28|12
CASTHEGNEQFF
>TRBJ2-7|TRBV2|14
CASKLAGHSYEQYF
>TRBJ2-1|TRBV7-9|18
CASSRGLAGTFSYNEQFF
>TRBJ1-3|TRBV7-2|13
CASSLEGRNTIYF
>TRBJ2-7|TRBV28|12
CASRSSGTGEYF
>TRBJ2-7|TRBV4-1|15
CASSQLQGASYEQYF
>TRBJ2-7|TRBV6-5|15
CASRGASGELDEQYF
>TRBJ2-7|TRBV30|14
CAWSVNVGSYEQYF
>TRBJ1-1|TRBV28|13
CASSLGRYTEAFF
>TRBJ2-7|TRBV10-1|11
CASGAVSSRYF
>TRBJ1-1|TRBV6-4|14
CASSEVPDRGEAFF
>TRBJ1-4|TRBV9|15
CASSTQGVTNEKLFF
>TRBJ2-6|TRBV6-5|15
CASSFTVTGANVLTF
>TRBJ1-2|TRBV28|12
CAVPIAGYGYTF
>TRBJ1-2|TRBV29-1|14
CSAGDLDRTYGYTF
>TRBJ1-5|TRBV7-8|15
CASSLTGGNNQPQHF
>TRBJ2-7|TRBV10-1|16
CASRNRGGPDSYEQYF
>TRBJ2-5|TRBV6-1|16
CASSERAGGNWETQYF
>TRBJ1-5|TRBV28|12
CASSSKRLPQHF
>TRBJ2-3|TRBV30|15
CAWGPGLAGADTQYF
>TRBJ1-2|TRBV5-6|16
CASSLAGTGGFYGYTF
>TRBJ1-2|TRBV30|14
CAWSGGLGFYGYTF